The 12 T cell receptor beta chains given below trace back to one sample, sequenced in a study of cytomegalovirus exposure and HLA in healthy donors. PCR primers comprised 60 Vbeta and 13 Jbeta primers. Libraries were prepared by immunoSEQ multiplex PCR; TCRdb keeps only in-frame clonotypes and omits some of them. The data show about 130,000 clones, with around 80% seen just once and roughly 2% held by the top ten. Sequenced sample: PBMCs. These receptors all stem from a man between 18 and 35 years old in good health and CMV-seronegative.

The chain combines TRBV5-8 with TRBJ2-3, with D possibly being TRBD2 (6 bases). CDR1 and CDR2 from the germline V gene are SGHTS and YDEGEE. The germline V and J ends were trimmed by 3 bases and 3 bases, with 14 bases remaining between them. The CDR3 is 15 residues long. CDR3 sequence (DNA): TGTGCCAGCAGCTGGAGGGCCCTCGCGACAGATACGCAGTATTTT. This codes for CASSWRALATDTQYF.

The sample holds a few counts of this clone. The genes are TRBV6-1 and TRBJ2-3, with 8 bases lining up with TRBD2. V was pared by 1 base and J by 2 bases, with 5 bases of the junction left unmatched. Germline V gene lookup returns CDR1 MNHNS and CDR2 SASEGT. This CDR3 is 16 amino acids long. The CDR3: CASSEVPSGFTDTQYF. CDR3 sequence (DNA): TGTGCCAGCAGTGAAGTGCCTAGCGGGTTCACAGATACGCAGTATTTT.

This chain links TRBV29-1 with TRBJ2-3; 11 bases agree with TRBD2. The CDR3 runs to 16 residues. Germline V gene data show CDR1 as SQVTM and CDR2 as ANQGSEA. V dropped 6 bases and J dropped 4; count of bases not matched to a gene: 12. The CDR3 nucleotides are TGCAGCGTAAAGATACTAGCGGGAGCTTCTCCAGATACGCAGTATTTT. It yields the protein CSVKILAGASPDTQYF.

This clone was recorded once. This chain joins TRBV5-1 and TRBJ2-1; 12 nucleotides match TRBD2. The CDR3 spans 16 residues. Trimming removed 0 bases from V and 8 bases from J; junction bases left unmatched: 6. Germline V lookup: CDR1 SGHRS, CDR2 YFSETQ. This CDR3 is CASSLGLAGGKDEQFF. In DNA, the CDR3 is TGCGCCAGCAGCTTGGGTCTAGCGGGAGGGAAGGATGAGCAGTTCTTC. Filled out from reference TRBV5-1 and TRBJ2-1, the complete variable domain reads KAGVTQTPRYLIKTRGQQVTLSCSPISGHRSVSWYQQTPGQGLQFLFEYFSETQRNKGNFPGRFSGRQFSNSRSEMNVSTLELGDSALYLCASSLGLAGGKDEQFFGPGTRLTVL.

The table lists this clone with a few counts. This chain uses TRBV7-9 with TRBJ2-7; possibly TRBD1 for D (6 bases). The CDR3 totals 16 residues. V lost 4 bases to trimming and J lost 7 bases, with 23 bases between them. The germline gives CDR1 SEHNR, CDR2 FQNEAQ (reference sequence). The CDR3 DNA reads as TGTGCCAGCAGCTCAACCATAGGGCGGTTTAGGGGGGAGCAGTACTTC. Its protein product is CASSSTIGRFRGEQYF. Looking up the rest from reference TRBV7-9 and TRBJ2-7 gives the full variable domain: DTGVSQNPRHKITKRGQNVTFRCDPISEHNRLYWYRQTLGQGPEFLTYFQNEAQLEKSRLLSDRFSAERPKGSFSTLEIQRTEQGDSAMYLCASSSTIGRFRGEQYFGPGTRLTVT.

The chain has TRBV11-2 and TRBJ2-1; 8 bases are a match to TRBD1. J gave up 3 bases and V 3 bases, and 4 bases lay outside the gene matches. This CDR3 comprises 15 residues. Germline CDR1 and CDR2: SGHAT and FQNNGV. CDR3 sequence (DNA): TGTGCCAGCAGCTTGGGACAGGCAAACTACAATGAGCAGTTCTTC. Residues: CASSLGQANYNEQFF.

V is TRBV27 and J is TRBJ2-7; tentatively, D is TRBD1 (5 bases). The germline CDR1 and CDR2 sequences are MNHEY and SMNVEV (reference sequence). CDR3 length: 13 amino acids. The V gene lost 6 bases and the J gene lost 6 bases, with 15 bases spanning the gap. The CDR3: CASRGLRIGEQYF. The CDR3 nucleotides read TGTGCCAGCAGGGGGCTGAGGATCGGCGAGCAGTACTTC.

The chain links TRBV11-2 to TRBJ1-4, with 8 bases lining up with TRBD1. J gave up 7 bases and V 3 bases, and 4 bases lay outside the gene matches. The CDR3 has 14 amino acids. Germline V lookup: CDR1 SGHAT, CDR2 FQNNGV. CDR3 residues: CASSFTGGGEKLFF. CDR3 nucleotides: TGTGCCAGCAGCTTCACAGGGGGGGGTGAAAAACTGTTTTTT.

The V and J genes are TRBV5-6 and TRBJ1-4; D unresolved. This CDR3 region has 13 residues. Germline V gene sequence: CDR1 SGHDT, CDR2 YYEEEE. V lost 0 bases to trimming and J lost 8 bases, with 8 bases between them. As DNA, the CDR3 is TGTGCCAGCAGCTTGGCCCTGCAGGAAAAACTGTTTTTT. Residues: CASSLALQEKLFF.

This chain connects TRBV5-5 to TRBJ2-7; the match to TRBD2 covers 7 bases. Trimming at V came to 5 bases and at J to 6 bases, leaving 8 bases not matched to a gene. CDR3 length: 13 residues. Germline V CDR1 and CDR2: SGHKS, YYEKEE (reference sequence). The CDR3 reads CASSSHSGLEQYV. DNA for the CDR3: TGTGCCAGCAGTTCCCATAGCGGGCTCGAGCAGTACGTC.

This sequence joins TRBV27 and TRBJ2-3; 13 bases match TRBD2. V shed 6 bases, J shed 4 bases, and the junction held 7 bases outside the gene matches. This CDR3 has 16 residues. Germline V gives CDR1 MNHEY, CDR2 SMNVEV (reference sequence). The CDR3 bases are TGTGCCAGCAGACCCGGACTAGCGGGAGCGGCAGATACGCAGTATTTT. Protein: CASRPGLAGAADTQYF.

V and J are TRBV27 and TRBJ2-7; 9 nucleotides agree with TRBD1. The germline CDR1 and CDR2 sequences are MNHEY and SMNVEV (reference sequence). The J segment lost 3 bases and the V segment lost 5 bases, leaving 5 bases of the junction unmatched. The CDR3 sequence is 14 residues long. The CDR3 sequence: CASSPRQGGYEQYF. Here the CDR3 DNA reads TGTGCCAGCAGTCCAAGACAGGGGGGCTACGAGCAGTACTTC.